This T cell receptor (beta chain) was identified in a study of blood T cell repertoires in COVID-19. Study in general: Sites in the United States, Italy and Spain provided acute and convalescent COVID-19 samples. T cells, B-cell-depleted T cells, or PBMCs provided the cDNA or gDNA that served as material.

Trimming pared 5 bases from V and 5 bases from J, leaving 15 bases between. CDR3 size: 13 residues. CDR1 GTSNPN and CDR2 SVGIG come from the germline V gene (reference sequence). As handled by the study authors: Estimates of nucleated cell counts were drawn from the amplification of reference gene primers. The method was immunoSEQ multiplex PCR; TCRdb's version includes in-frame clones alone and lacks a portion of them. That table is the source of V, J and clone size, and D and trimming were worked out from the DNA. The sample shows under 95,000 clones, roughly 87% of them seen only once. The sequenced material came from peripheral blood. The gene calls are TRBV30 and TRBJ1-1; possible D gene TRBD1, 6 bases. This clonotype originated in a man between 60 and 70 years old with acute or convalescent COVID-19. The CDR3 region is CAWEGGGDTEAFF. The CDR3 bases are TGTGCCTGGGAAGGGGGGGGAGATACTGAAGCTTTCTTT. Full variable domain (rest looked up from reference TRBV30 and TRBJ1-1): SQTIHQWPATLVQPVGSPLSLECTVEGTSNPNLYWYRQAAGRGLQLLFYSVGIGQISSEVPQNLSASRPQDRQFILSSKKLLLSDSGFYLCAWEGGGDTEAFFGQGTRLTVV.